The 18 T cell receptor beta chains listed next were all sequenced from one sample in a study of PD-1 blockade in classical Hodgkin lymphoma. Some clones are missing from TCRdb's copy, which holds only in-frame ones; the method was immunoSEQ multiplex PCR. The sample lists 30,000 or so clones; approximately 90% were seen once. Indicated time point: newly diagnosed, previously untreated cHL patient sample. What was sequenced was peripheral blood mononuclear cells (PBMCs). The origin of the receptors is a human donor with classical Hodgkin lymphoma.

The chain links TRBV7-9 to TRBJ2-1; 9 bases are shared with TRBD1. This CDR3 contains 13 residues. Germline CDR1 SEHNR, CDR2 FQNEAQ (reference sequence). V shed 5 bases, J shed 9 bases, and the junction held 5 bases outside the gene matches. The CDR3 spells CASSRTGVGEQFF. The DNA for the CDR3 is TGTGCCAGCAGCAGGACAGGGGTTGGTGAGCAGTTCTTC. The entire variable domain, with the rest obtained from reference TRBV7-9 and TRBJ2-1, is as follows: DTGVSQNPRHKITKRGQNVTFRCDPISEHNRLYWYRQTLGQGPEFLTYFQNEAQLEKSRLLSDRFSAERPKGSFSTLEIQRTEQGDSAMYLCASSRTGVGEQFFGPGTRLTVL.

The chain links TRBV5-5 to TRBJ1-1, with D hard to call. This CDR3 region has 13 residues. Germline V gene lookup returns CDR1 SGHKS and CDR2 YYEKEE (reference sequence). V was trimmed by 4 bases and J by 6 bases, leaving 13 bases between them. CDR3 bases: TGTGCCAGCAGCGGGTTTAACGGTGCTGAAGCTTTCTTT. It specifies CASSGFNGAEAFF.

The chain is built from TRBV5-1 and TRBJ2-2, with a tentative D call TRBD1 (5 bases). Trimming stripped 5 bases from V and 9 bases from J, with 20 bases between. This CDR3 is built from 15 residues. Looked up from germline, CDR1 is SGHRS and CDR2 is YFSETQ. Written as DNA, the CDR3 is TGCGCCAGCAGGGGTACAGGAGTCGGTATGAGGGAGCTGTTTTTT. This sequence encodes CASRGTGVGMRELFF.

This sequence joins TRBV7-3 and TRBJ1-3; no clear D gene. The germline V gene encodes CDR1 SGHTA and CDR2 FQGTGA. The CDR3 spans 13 residues. Trimming took 5 bases from V and 8 from J, leaving 13 bases between them. The DNA of the CDR3 is TGTGCCAGCAGCCGGAACGAAAAGGACACCATATATTTT. It encodes CASSRNEKDTIYF.

This chain links TRBV19 with TRBJ1-1, with unresolved D. The CDR3 is 16 amino acids. Trimming left V 6 bases short and J 1 base short, with 18 bases between. Germline CDR1 LNHDA, CDR2 SQIVND (reference sequence). CDR3 bases: TGTGCCAGTAGCAGAAACGACTACCGGGCGAACACTGAAGCTTTCTTT. Its translation: CASSRNDYRANTEAFF.

The V and J genes are TRBV6-1 and TRBJ1-5; the match to TRBD1 covers 9 bases. The CDR3 totals 15 residues. V trimming: 11 bases; J trimming: 0 bases; junction bases outside the gene matches: 8. Germline assignment: CDR1 MNHNS and CDR2 SASEGT. The CDR3 loop is CAGRTGAYSNQPQHF. CDR3 coding DNA: TGTGCCGGTAGGACAGGGGCCTATAGCAATCAGCCCCAGCATTTT.

The sample holds a few counts of this clone. The chain carries TRBV2 and TRBJ1-4; 7 bases align to TRBD1. CDR3 length equals 14 residues. J was trimmed by 6 bases and V by 4 bases; bases with no gene match: 5. Per the germline V gene, CDR1 is SNHLY and CDR2 is FYNNEI. CDR3 bases: TGTGCCAGCAGTGTGAGGGGGCGGGATGAAAAACTGTTTTTT. It translates to CASSVRGRDEKLFF.

This chain links TRBV6-1 with TRBJ1-5, with D unresolved. Trimming removed 5 bases from V and 4 bases from J, with 6 bases in between. The CDR3 contains 12 residues. CDR1 and CDR2 from the germline V gene are MNHNS and SASEGT. Here the CDR3 DNA reads TGTGCCAGCAGTAACAGAAATCAGCCCCAGCATTTT. Protein: CASSNRNQPQHF.

The gene calls are TRBV4-1 and TRBJ2-1; TRBD2 agrees at 11 bases. Trimming took 4 bases from V and 2 from J; bases not matched to a gene: 7. Germline values: CDR1 MGHRA, CDR2 YSYEKL. This CDR3 spans 17 amino acids. The CDR3: CASSLTSGNKAYNEQFF. The CDR3 bases are TGCGCCAGCAGCCTGACTAGCGGGAATAAAGCCTACAATGAGCAGTTCTTC.

This clone appeared once. V gene TRBV6-5 combines with J gene TRBJ2-7; D is unresolved. CDR1 is MNHEY, CDR2 SVGAGI, per germline. The CDR3 loop spans 12 amino acids. Deletions cut 8 bases from V and 0 bases from J, with 8 bases between. CDR3 nucleotide sequence: TGTGCCAGCCGGTCGGCCTCCTACGAGCAGTACTTC. Its translation: CASRSASYEQYF.

The chain couples TRBV7-9 to TRBJ2-7, with 8 positions matching TRBD2. The V segment lost 5 bases and the J segment 7 bases; nucleotides outside the gene matches: 7. This CDR3 has 13 amino acids. Germline V gene lookup returns CDR1 SEHNR and CDR2 FQNEAQ (reference sequence). CDR3 loop: CASSRGGQVEQYF. The CDR3, as DNA: TGTGCCAGCAGCCGCGGGGGGCAGGTGGAGCAGTACTTC.

The rearrangement uses TRBV6-7 and TRBJ2-3; 8 positions agree with TRBD2. TRBV6-7 is flagged as an ORF with uncertain function. Trimming removed 0 bases from V and 5 bases from J; junction bases left unmatched: 10. The CDR3 is 17 amino acids. CDR3 in amino acids: CASSYSRAGARGDTQYF. As DNA, the CDR3 is TGTGCCAGCAGTTACTCAAGAGCGGGAGCCCGGGGAGATACGCAGTATTTT.

The V and J genes are TRBV4-2 and TRBJ2-1, with a tentative D call TRBD1 (6 bases). The CDR3 length is 15 residues. The V gene's germline CDR1 is LGHNA and CDR2 YNFKEQ. With 4 bases removed from V and 2 bases from J, the gap between germline ends came to 12 bases. CDR3 bases: TGTGCCAGCAGCCCCAGGGACAAAACCTACAATGAGCAGTTCTTC. Translating gives CASSPRDKTYNEQFF.

This rearrangement joins TRBV2 to TRBJ1-5; no reliable D call. V was shortened by 6 bases and J by 1 base, with 13 bases between the two germline ends. CDR3 length: 15 residues. Germline assignment: CDR1 SNHLY and CDR2 FYNNEI. CDR3 nucleotides: TGTGCCAGCAGCGTAGGACGGCAGAGCAATCAGCCCCAGCATTTT. Amino acids: CASSVGRQSNQPQHF.

This clone appeared a single time. The chain combines TRBV6-5 with TRBJ1-1, with 12 positions matching TRBD1. CDR1 and CDR2 (germline): MNHEY, SVGAGI. The CDR3 consists of 13 residues. V was pared by 2 bases and J by 11 bases, with 3 bases of the junction left unmatched. This CDR3 is CASSYRDRGHAFF. The DNA of the CDR3 is TGTGCCAGCAGTTACCGGGACAGGGGGCATGCTTTCTTT.

This chain joins TRBV7-2 and TRBJ2-1; D not resolved. CDR1 SGHTA and CDR2 FQGNSA come from the germline V gene. The V and J ends lost 4 bases and 10 bases respectively, with 14 bases between them. This CDR3 region has 13 residues. CDR3: CASSSQFLDEQFF. The DNA for the CDR3 is TGTGCCAGCAGCTCCCAATTCCTCGACGAGCAGTTCTTC.

This chain connects TRBV7-2 to TRBJ2-4; D gene uncertain. Germline V gene lookup returns CDR1 SGHTA and CDR2 FQGNSA. Trimming cost V 0 bases and J 5 bases, with 5 bases left between them. This CDR3 is 13 amino acids long. CDR3: CASSLAAENIQYF. CDR3 in DNA: TGTGCCAGCAGCTTAGCGGCAGAAAACATTCAGTACTTC.

This chain connects TRBV7-2 to TRBJ2-7; possibly TRBD1 for D (6 bases). V lost 4 bases, J lost 7 bases, and 14 bases lay in between. The CDR3 consists of 13 residues. Germline loops: CDR1 SGHTA, CDR2 FQGNSA. CDR3 sequence: CASSYPGAREQYF. CDR3 nucleotide sequence: TGTGCCAGCAGCTACCCAGGGGCGAGGGAGCAGTACTTC.